What follows describes a single TCR beta chain. Its target is not known. The data stem from a study of graft-versus-host responses after intestinal transplantation. Across the whole study: Recipients uniformly received anti-thymocyte globulin induction, followed by tacrolimus and steroids for about three years.

The junction had 7 bases not matched to a gene; V was cut back by 1 base and J by 0 bases. Germline CDR1 is MGHRA and CDR2 is YSYEKL. The CDR3 loop spans 18 amino acids. The assay was immunoSEQ multiplex PCR, and TCRdb's table has in-frame clones only and misses some. This table has around 97,000 clones, roughly nine tenths appearing once. This rearrangement joins TRBV4-1 to TRBJ2-7, with 12 bases fitting TRBD2. This receptor was taken from a human donor who was the organ donor for an intestinal transplant. The sequenced sample was unstimulated CD4+ T cells sorted from spleen or lymph node cells, obtained before transplant. In DNA, the CDR3 is TGCGCCAGCAGCCAAGTGGTGCTAGCGGGGGGGAGCTCCTACGAGCAGTACTTC. Its translation is CASSQVVLAGGSSYEQYF.